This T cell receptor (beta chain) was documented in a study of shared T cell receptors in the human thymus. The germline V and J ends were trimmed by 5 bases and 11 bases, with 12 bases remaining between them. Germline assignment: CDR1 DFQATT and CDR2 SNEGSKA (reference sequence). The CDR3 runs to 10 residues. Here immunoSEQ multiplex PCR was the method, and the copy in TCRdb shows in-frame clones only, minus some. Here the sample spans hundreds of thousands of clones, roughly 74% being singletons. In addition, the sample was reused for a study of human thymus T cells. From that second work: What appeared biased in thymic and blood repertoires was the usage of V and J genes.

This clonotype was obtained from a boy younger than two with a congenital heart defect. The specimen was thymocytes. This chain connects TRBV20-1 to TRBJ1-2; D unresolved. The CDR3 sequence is CSADPGDYTF. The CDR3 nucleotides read TGCAGTGCTGACCCGGGAGATTACACCTTC.